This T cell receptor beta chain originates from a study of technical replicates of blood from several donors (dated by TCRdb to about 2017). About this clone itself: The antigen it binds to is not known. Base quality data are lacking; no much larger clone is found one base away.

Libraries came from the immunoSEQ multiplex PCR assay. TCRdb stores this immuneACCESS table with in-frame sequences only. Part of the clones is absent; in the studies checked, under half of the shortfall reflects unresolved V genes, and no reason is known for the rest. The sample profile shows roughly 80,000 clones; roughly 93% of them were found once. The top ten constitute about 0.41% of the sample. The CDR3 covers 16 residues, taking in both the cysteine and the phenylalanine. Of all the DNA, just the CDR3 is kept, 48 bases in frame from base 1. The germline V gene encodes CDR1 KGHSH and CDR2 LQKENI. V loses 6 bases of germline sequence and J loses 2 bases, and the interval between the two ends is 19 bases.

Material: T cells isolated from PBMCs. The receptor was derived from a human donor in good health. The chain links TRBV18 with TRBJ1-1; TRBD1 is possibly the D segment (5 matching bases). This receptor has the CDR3 CASSPEVSQGNTEAFF. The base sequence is TGTGCCAGCTCGCCAGAAGTAAGCCAGGGAAACACTGAAGCTTTCTTT.